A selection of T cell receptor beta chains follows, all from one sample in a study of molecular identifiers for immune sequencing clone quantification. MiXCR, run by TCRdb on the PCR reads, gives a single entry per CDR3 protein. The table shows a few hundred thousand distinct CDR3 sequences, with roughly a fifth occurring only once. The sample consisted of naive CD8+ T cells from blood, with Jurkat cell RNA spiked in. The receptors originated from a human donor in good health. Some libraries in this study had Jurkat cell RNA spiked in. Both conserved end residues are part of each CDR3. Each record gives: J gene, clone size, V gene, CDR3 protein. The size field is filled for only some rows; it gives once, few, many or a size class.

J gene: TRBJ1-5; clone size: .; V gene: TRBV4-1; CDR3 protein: CASSQDRAEAQPQHF
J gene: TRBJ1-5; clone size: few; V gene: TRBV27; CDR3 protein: CASSPMDRARVSNQPQHF
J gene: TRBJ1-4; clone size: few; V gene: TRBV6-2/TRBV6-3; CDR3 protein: CASSFRPDSPTQNEKLFF
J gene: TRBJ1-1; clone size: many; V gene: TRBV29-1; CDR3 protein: CSVEGRGSLNTEAFF
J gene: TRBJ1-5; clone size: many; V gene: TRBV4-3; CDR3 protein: CASSQDRHGGGPQHF
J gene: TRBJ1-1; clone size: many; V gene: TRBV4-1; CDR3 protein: CASSQEGTSGTEAFF
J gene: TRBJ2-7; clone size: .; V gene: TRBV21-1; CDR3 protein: CASSKKQRRTAREQYF
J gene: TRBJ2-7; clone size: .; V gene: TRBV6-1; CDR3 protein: CASRHSGGFYEQYF
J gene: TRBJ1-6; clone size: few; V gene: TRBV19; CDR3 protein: CASSIGHPVGSPLHF
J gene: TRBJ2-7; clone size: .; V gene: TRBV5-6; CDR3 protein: CASSLVRGRNEQCF
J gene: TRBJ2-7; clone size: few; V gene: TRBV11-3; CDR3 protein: CASSEDRSSYEQYF
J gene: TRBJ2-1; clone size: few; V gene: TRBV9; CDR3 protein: CASSGGLAGTYNEQFF
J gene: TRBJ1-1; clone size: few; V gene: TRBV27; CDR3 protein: CASSANPTSSPNTEAFF
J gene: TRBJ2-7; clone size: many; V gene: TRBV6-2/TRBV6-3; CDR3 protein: CASSSGRPYEQYF
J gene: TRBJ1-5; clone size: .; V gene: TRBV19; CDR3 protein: CASSNSPSGNWHF
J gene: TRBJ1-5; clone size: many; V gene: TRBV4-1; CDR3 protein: CASSQAEGSGPQHF
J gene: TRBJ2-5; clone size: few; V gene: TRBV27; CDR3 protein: CASSPGGGFDQETQYF
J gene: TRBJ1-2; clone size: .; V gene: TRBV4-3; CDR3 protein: CASSQDRREYGYTF
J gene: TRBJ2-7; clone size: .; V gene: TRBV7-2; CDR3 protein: CASSHGTGGFYEQHF
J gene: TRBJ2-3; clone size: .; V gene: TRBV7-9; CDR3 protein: CASSSGQASTDTQYF
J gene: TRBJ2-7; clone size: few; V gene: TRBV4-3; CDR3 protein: CASSEVGLAGSEQYF
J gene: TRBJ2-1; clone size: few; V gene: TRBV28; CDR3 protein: CASRLGTSAYNEQFF
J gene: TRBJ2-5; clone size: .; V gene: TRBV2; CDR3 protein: CASTPRVQETQYF
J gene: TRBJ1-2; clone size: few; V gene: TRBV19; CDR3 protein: CASSPRQFYGYTF
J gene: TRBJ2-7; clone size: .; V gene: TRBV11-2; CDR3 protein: CASSLIPLQLAHEQYF
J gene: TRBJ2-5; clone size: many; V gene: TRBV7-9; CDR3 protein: CASSFPQGHFETQYF
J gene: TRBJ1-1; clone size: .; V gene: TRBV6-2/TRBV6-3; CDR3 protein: CASSYGGTANTEAFF
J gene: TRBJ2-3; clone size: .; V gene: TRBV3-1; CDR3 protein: CASSQDARASTDTQYF
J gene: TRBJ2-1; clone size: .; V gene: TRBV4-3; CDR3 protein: CASSQTRTSGNFF
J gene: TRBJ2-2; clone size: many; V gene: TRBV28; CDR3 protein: CASSFLAGVGTGELFF
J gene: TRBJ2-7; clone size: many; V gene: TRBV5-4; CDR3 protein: CASSLGRGLSYEQYF
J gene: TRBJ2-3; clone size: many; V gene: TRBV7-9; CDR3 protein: CASSLIGGDTQYF
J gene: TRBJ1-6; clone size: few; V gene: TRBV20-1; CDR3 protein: CSAREGQGAWWNSPLHF
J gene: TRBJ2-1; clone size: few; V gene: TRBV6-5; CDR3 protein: CASRLLAGGRDEQFF
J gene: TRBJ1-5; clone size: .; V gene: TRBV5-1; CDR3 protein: CASSLGDGPNRPQHF
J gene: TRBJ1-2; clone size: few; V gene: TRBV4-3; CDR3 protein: CASSQDHGVAYYGYTF
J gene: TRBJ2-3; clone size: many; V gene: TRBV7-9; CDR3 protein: CAGRVAGVTDTQYF
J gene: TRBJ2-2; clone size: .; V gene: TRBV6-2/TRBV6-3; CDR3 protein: CASRGLAGGPYTGELFF
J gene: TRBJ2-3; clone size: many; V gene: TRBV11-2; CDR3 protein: CASSLLPPEDTQYF
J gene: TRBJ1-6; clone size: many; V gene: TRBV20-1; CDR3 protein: CSAIPNSPLHF
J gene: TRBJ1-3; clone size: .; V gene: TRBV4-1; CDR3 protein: CASSQGGGDSGNTIYF